Below, one TCR beta chain is given with its context. The antigen remains unidentified. There are 15 residues in the CDR3. V gave up 3 bases and J gave up 5 bases; unmatched junction bases: 6. Germline V gene data show CDR1 as SGHTA and CDR2 as FQGTGA. Indicated time point: pretreatment peripheral blood. These data come from a study of PD-L1 blockade in urothelial cancer. Study at large: In the patient group, about 90% of the roughly 29 were males with bladder-origin urothelial cancer. Researchers looked at the blood 3 weeks (second dose) and 6 weeks after treatment began. Findings and limits, study-wide: In blood sampled pretreatment, TCR clonality below the median predicted better survival.

Produced via immunoSEQ multiplex PCR; TCRdb's table is partial and in-frame only. The sample consists of about 130,000 clones, roughly 83% of them appearing once. The sequence came from a man aged 45-60 years with urothelial cancer. The rearrangement links TRBV7-3 to TRBJ2-1; TRBD1 aligns across 8 bases. This specimen was PBMCs, taken around atezolizumab (anti-PD-L1) treatment. CDR3 sequence (DNA): TGTGCCAGCAGCTTTGGACAGGGCGGCCACAATGAGCAGTTCTTC. Protein product: CASSFGQGGHNEQFF.